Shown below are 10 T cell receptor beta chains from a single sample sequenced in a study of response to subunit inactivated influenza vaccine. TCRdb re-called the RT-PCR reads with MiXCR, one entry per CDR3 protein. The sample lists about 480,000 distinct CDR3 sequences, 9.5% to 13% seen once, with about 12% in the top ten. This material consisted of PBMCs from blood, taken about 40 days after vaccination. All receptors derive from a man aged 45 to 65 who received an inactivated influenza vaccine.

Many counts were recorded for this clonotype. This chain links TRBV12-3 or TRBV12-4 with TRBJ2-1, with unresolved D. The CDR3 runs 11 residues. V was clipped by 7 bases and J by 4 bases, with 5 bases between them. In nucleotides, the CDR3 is TGTGCCAGCAACAATTACAATGAGCAGTTCTTC. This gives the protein CASNNYNEQFF.

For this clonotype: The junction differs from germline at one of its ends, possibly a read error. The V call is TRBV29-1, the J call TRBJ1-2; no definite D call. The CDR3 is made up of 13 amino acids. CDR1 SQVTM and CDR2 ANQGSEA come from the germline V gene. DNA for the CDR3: TGCAGCGTTGATCAGGTGACTAACTATGGCTACCCCTTC. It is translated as CSVDQVTNYGYPF.

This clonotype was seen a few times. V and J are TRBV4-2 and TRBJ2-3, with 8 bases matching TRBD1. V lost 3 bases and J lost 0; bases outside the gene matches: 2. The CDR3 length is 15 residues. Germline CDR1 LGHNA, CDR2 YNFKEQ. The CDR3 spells CASSHRDRSTDTQYF. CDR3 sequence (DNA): TGTGCCAGCAGCCACCGGGACAGGAGCACAGATACGCAGTATTTT.

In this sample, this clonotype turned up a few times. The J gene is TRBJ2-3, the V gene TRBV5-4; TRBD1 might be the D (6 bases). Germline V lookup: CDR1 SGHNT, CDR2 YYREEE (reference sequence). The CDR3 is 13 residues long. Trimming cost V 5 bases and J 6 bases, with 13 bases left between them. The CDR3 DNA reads TGTGCCAGCAGTTCCCGACAGGAGGATACGCAGTATTTT. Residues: CASSSRQEDTQYF.

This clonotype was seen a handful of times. CDR3 in amino acids: CASSLFRGFYYEQYF. CDR3 nucleotide sequence: TGTGCCAGCAGTTTATTTCGCGGGTTCTACTACGAGCAGTACTTC. This chain connects TRBV28 to TRBJ2-7; TRBD2 might be the D (5 bases). This CDR3 comprises 15 residues. V lost 1 base to trimming and J lost 3 bases, with 13 bases between them. Germline V gene sequence: CDR1 MDHEN, CDR2 SYDVKM.

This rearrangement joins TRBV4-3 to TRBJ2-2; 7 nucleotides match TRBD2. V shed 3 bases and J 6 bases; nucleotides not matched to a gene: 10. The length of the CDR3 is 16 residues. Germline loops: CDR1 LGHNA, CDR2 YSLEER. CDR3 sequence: CASSHARREGSGELFF. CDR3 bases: TGCGCCAGCAGCCACGCTCGGAGGGAGGGCTCCGGGGAGCTGTTTTTT.

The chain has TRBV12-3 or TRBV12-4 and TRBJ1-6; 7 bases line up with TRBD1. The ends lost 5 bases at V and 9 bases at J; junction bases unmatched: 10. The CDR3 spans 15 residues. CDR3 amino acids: CASSAHRGSPSPLHF. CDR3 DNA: TGTGCCAGCAGTGCCCACAGGGGCTCGCCTTCACCCCTCCACTTT.

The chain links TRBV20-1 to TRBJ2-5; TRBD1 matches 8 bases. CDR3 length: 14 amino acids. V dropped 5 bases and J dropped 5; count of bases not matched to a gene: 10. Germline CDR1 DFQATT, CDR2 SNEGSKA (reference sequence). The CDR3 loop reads CSAENRDRLETQYF. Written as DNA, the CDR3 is TGCAGTGCTGAAAACCGGGACAGGTTGGAGACCCAGTACTTC.

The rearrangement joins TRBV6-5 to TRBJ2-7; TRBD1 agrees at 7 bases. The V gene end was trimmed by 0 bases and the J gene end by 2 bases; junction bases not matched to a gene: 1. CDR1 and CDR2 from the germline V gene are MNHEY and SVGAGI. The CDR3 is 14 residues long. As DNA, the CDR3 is TGTGCCAGCAGTTACTCCACAGGGGCCTACGAGCAGTACTTC. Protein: CASSYSTGAYEQYF.

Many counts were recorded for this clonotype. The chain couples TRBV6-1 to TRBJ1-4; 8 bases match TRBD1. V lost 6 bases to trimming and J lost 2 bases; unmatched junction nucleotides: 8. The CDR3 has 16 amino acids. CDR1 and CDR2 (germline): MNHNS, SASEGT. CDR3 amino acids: CASRKDRVRTNEKLFF. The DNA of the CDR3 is TGTGCCAGCAGAAAGGACAGGGTGAGGACTAATGAAAAACTGTTTTTT.